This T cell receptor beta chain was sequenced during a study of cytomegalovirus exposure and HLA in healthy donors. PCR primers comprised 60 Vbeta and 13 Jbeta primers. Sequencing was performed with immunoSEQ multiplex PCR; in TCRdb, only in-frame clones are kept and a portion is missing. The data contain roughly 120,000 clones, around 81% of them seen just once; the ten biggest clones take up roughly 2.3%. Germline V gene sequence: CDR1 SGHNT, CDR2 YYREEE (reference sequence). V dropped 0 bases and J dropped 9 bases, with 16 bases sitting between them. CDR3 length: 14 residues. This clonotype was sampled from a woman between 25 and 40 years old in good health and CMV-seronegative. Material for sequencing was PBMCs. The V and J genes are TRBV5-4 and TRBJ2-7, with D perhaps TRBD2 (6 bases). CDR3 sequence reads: CASSLEAASDVQYF. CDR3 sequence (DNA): TGTGCCAGCAGCTTGGAGGCGGCTAGCGATGTGCAGTACTTC.